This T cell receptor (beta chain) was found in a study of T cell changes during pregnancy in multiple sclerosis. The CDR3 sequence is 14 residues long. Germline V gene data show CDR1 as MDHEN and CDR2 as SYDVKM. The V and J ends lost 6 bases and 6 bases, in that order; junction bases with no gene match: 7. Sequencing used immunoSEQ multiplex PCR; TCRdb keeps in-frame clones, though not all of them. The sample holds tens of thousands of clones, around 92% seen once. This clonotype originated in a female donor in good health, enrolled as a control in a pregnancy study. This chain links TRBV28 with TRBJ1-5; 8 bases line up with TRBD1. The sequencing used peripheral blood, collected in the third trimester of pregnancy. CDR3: CASRVQGVVQPQHF. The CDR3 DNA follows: TGTGCCAGCAGGGTACAGGGGGTTGTTCAGCCCCAGCATTTT.